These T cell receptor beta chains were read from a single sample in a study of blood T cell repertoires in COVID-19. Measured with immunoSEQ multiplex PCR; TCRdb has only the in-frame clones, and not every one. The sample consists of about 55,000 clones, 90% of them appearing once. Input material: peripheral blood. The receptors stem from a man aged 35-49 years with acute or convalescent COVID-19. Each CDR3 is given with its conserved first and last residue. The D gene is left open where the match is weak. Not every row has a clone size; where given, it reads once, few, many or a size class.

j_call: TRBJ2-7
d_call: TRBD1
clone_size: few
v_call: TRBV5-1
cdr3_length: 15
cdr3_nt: TGCGCCAGCAGCTTAGGATCGGACAGGTCGAGGGAGCAGTACTTC
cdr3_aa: CASSLGSDRSREQYF

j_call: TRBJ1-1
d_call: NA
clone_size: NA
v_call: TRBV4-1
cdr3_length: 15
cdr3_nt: TGCGCCAGCAGCCAAGATCCCGCTCGGGGAACTGAAGCTTTCTTT
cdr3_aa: CASSQDPARGTEAFF

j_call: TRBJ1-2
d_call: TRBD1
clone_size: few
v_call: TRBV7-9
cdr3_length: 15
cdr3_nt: TGTGCCAGCAGCCCGCATTGGACAGGGAACTATGGCTACACCTTC
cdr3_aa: CASSPHWTGNYGYTF

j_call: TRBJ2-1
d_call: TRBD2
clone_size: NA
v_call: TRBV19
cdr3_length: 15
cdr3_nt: TGTGCCAGTAATCCATTAGCGGGAGTACACAATGAGCAGTTCTTC
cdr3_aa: CASNPLAGVHNEQFF

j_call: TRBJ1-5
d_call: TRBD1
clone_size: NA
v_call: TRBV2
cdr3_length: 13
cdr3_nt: TGTGCCAGCGACAGGGCGGCCAATCAGCCCCAGCATTTT
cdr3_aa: CASDRAANQPQHF

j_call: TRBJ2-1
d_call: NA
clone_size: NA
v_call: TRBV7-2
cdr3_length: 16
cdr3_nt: TGTGCCAGCAGCCCTGGCTGGGGTCGACAGTACAATGAGCAGTTCTTC
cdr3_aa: CASSPGWGRQYNEQFF

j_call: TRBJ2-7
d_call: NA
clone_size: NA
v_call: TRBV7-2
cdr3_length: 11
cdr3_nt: TGTGCCAGCAGCTTACTGTCCGAGCAGTACTTC
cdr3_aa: CASSLLSEQYF

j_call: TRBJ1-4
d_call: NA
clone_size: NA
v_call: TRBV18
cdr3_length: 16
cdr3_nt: TGTGCCAGCTCACCACCGTCTTTGGGGAGGGATGAAAAACTGTTTTTT
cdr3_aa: CASSPPSLGRDEKLFF

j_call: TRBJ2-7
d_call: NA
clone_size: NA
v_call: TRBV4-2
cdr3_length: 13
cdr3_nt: TGTGCCAGCAGCCAAGTCCCCCTCGGCGAGCAGTACTTC
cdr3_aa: CASSQVPLGEQYF

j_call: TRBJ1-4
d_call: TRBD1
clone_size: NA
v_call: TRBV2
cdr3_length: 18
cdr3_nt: TGTGCCAGCAGTGAAACCAGTTTACAGGGGGCGGTTAATGAAAAACTGTTTTTT
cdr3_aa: CASSETSLQGAVNEKLFF

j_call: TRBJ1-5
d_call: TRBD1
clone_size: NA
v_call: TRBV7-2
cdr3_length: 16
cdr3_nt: TGTGCCAGCAGCCCGGAGACAGGGGTCGCCACTCAGCCCCAGCATTTT
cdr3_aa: CASSPETGVATQPQHF

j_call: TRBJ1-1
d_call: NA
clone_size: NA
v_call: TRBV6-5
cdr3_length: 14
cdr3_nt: TGTGCCAGCACCCCGAGAGGGAGAGACACTGAAGCTTTCTTT
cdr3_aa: CASTPRGRDTEAFF

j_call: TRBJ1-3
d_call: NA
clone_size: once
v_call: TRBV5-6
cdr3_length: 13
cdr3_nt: TGTGCCAGCAGCCGAGGCGTCGGAAACACCATATATTTT
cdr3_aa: CASSRGVGNTIYF

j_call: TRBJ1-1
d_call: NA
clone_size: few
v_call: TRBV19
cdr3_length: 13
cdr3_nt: TGTGCCAGTAGTGGGTCGGGGGGCACTGAAGCTTTCTTT
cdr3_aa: CASSGSGGTEAFF

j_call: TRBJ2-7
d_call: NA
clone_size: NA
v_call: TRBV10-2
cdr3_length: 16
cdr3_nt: TGCGCCAGCAGTGAGTTATTGGACTCGAGGGCCTACGAGCAGTACTTC
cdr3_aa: CASSELLDSRAYEQYF

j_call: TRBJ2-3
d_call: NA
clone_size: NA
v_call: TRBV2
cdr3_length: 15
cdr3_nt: TGTGCCAGCAGTGAAGCCCCGGCTAGTGCAGATACGCAGTATTTT
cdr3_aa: CASSEAPASADTQYF

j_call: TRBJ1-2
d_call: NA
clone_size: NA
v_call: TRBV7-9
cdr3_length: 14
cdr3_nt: TGTGCCAGCAGCTTAGCTGTTCAGGACTATGGCTACACCTTC
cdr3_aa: CASSLAVQDYGYTF

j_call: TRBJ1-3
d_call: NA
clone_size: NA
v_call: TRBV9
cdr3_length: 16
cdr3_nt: TGTGCCAGCAGCGTAGAGGCAGGCCTCTCTGGAAACACCATATATTTT
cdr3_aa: CASSVEAGLSGNTIYF

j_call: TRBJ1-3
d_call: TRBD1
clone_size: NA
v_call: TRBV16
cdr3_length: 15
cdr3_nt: TGTGCCAGCAGCGCCACAGGGGGCATAGGGAACACCATATATTTT
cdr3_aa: CASSATGGIGNTIYF

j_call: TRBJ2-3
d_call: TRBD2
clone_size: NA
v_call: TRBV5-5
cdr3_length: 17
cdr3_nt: TGTGCCAGCAGCAGTCGGACTAGCGGGATTGGCACAGATACGCAGTATTTT
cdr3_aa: CASSSRTSGIGTDTQYF

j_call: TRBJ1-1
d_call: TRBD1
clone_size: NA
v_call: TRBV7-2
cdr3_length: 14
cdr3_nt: TGTGCCAGCAGCCCTCTTGGCAGGGGGCTTATTGCTTTCTTT
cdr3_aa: CASSPLGRGLIAFF

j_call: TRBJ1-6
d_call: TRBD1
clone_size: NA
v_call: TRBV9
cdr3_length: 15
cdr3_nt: TGTGCCAGCAGCGTAGGACAGGGGAATAATTCACCCCTCCACTTT
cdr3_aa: CASSVGQGNNSPLHF

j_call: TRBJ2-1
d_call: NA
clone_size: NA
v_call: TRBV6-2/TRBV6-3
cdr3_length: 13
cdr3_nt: TGTGCCAGCAGCTTGGGACTTTACAATGAGCAGTTCTTC
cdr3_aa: CASSLGLYNEQFF

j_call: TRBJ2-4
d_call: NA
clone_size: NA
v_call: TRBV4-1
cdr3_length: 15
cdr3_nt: TGCGCCAGCAGCCCGGGACTTCTAGCCAAAAACATTCAGTACTTC
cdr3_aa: CASSPGLLAKNIQYF

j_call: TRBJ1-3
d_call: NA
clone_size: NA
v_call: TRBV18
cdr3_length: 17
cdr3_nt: TGTGCCAGCTCACCAAGCCAGGCCACATTATCTGGAAACACCATATATTTT
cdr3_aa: CASSPSQATLSGNTIYF

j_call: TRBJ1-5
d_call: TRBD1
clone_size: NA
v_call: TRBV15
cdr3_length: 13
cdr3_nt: TGTGCCACTGAAGGGGGCTCAGGACAGCCCCAGCATTTT
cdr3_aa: CATEGGSGQPQHF

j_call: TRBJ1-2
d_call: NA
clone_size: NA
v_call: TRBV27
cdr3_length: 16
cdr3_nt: TGTGCCAGCAGTTTATTAGCAGACTTATCTGACTATGGCTACACCTTC
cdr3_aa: CASSLLADLSDYGYTF

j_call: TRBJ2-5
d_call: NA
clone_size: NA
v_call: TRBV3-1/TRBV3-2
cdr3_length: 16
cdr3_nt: TGTGCCAGCAGCCAATTCGACAGGACCTACCAAGAGACCCAGTACTTC
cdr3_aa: CASSQFDRTYQETQYF

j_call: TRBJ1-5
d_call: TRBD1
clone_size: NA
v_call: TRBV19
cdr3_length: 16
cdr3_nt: TGTGCCAGTACCTCGACAGGGGGGATTAGCTATCAGCCCCAGCATTTT
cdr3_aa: CASTSTGGISYQPQHF

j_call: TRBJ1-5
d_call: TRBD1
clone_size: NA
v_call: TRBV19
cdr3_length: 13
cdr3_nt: TGTGCCAGTAGCGACAGGGGAGATCAGCCCCAGCATTTT
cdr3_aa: CASSDRGDQPQHF

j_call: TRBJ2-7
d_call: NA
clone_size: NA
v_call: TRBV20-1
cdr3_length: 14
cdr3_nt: TGCAGTGCTAGTAACCCCCACGCGTCCTACGAGCAGTACTTC
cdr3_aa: CSASNPHASYEQYF

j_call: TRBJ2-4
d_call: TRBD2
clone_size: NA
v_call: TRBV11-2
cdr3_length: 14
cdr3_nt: TGTGCCAGCAGCCCGCCGGGGGGACAAAACATTCAGTACTTC
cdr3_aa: CASSPPGGQNIQYF

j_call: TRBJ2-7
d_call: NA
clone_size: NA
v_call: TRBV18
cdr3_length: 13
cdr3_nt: TGTGCCAGTCAAGAGGGTTTTCCCTACGAGCAGTACTTC
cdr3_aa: CASQEGFPYEQYF

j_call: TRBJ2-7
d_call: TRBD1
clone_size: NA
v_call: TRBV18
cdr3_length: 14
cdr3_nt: TGTGCCAGCTCACAGGACAGGAGCTCCTACGAGCAGTACTTC
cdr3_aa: CASSQDRSSYEQYF

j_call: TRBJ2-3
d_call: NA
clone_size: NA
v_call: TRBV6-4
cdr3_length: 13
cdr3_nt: TGTGCCAGCAGTGAGCGGAGCACAGATACGCAGTATTTT
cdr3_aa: CASSERSTDTQYF

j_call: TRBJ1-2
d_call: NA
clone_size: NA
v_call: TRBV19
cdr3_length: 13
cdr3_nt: TGTGCCAGTAGTAAACAGGGCTGGAATGGCTACACCTTC
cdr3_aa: CASSKQGWNGYTF

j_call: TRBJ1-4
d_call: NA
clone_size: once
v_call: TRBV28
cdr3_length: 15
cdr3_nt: TGTGCCAGCAGTTTGACGGGGACATTGACTGAAAAACTGTTTTTT
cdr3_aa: CASSLTGTLTEKLFF

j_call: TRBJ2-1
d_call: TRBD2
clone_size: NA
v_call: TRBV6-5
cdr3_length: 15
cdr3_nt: TGTGCCAGCAGCAGTAGGACTAGCGGGGGCCATGAGCAGTTCTTC
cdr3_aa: CASSSRTSGGHEQFF

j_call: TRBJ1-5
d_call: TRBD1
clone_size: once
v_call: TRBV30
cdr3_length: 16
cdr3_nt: TGTGCCTGGAGTCACGACAGGGGGAATGGCAATCAGCCCCAGCATTTT
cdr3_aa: CAWSHDRGNGNQPQHF

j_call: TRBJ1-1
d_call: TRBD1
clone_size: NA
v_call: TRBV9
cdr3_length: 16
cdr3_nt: TGTGCCAGCAGCGTATTACCGGGACAGGGGAACACTGAAGCTTTCTTT
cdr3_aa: CASSVLPGQGNTEAFF

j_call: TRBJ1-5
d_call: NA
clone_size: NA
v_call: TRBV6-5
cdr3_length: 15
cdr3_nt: TGTGCCAGCAGTTACGCAGGGTTTAGCAATCAGCCCCAGCATTTT
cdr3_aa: CASSYAGFSNQPQHF

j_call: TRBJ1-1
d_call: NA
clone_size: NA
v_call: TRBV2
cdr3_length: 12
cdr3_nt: TGTGCCAGCCATGTTGCTGCGCTTGAAGCTTTCTTT
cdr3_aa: CASHVAALEAFF

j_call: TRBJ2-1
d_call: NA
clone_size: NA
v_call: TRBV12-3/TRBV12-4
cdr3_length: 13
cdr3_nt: TGTGCCAGCAGCGCAGGGTTCCACAATGAGCAGTTCTTC
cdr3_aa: CASSAGFHNEQFF

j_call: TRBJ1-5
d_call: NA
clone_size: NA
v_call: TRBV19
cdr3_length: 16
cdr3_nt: TGTGCCAGTACCCCTATGGTCGCGGGAGGTATCCAGCCCCAGCATTTT
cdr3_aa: CASTPMVAGGIQPQHF

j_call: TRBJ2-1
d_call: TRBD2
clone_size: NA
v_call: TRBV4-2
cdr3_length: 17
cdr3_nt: TGTGCCAGCAGCCAAAGCGGTGCGGGAGAGTCCTACAATGAGCAGTTCTTC
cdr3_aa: CASSQSGAGESYNEQFF

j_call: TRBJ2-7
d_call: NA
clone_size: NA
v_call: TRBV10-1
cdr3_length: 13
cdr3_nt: TGCGCCAGCAGTGGTGCAGGGGCCTACGAGCAGTACTTC
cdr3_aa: CASSGAGAYEQYF

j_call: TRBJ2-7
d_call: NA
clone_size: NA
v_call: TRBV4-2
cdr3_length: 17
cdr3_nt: TGTGCCAGCAGCCAAGGTTCAAGCCCCGAGGGGGGGCGCGAGCAGTACTTC
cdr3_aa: CASSQGSSPEGGREQYF

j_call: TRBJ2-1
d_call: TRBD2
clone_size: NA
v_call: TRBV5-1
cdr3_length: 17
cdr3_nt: TGCGCCAGCAGCCTTTGGACTAGCGGGAGGGCCTTCAATGAGCAGTTCTTC
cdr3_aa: CASSLWTSGRAFNEQFF

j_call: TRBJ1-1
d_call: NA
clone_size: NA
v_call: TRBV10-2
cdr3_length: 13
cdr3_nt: TGCGCCAGCAGCCAGGGGCTCGAGACTGAAGCTTTCTTT
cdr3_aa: CASSQGLETEAFF

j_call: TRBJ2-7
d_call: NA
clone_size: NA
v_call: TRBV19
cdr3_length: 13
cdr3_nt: TGTGCCAGTAGTCGGGAGCGATCTTACGAGCAGTACTTC
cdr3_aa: CASSRERSYEQYF

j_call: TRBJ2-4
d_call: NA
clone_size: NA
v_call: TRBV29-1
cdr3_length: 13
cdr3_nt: TGCAGCGTGAAGACAGGAGCCAAAAACATTCAGTACTTC
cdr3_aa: CSVKTGAKNIQYF

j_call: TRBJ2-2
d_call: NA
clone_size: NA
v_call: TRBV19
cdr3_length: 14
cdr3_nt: TGTGCCAGTAGTATCAGGGCGAACACCGGGGAGCTGTTTTTT
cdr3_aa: CASSIRANTGELFF

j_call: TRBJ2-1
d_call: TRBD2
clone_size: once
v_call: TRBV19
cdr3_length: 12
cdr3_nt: TGTGCCAGTAGTTGGGGGGGAGGCCCGTCGTTCTTC
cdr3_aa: CASSWGGGPSFF

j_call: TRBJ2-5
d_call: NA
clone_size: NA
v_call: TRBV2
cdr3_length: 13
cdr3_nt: TGTGCCAGCATGCGGGCAGAACAAGAGACCCAGTACTTC
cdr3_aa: CASMRAEQETQYF

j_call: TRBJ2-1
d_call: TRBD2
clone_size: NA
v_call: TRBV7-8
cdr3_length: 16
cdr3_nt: TGTGCCAGCAGCTTAGGACTAGCGGGAGTATACAATGAGCAGTTCTTC
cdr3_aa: CASSLGLAGVYNEQFF

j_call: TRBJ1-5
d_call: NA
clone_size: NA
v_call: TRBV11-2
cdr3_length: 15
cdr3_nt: TGTGCCAGCAGCTTAGATGGGCAGGGGATTCAGCCCCAGCATTTT
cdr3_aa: CASSLDGQGIQPQHF

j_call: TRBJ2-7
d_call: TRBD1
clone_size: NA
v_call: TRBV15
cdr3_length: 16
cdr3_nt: TGTGCCACCAGCAGACCAAGGACAGGGGGAGCCTACGAGCAGTACTTC
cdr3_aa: CATSRPRTGGAYEQYF

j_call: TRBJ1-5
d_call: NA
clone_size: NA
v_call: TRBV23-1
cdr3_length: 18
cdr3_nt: TGCGCCAGCAGTCAATCGTGGTGCTCCGGGGAGTTGGATCAGCCCCAGCATTTT
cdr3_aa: CASSQSWCSGELDQPQHF

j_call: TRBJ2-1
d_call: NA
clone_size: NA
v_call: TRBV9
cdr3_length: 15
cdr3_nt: TGTGCCAGCAGCACCCGACAAAGCTCCTACAATGAGCAGTTCTTC
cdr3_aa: CASSTRQSSYNEQFF

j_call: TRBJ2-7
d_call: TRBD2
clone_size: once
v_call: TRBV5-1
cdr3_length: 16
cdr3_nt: TGCGCCACCAGCCCCTTAGCGGGAGGAGTGGGCTACGAGCAGTACTTC
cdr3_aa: CATSPLAGGVGYEQYF